The 23 T cell receptor beta chains presented below share a single source sample, sequenced in a study of shared clonotypes between healthy human individuals. Cells designated naive CD8 were CD45RO-negative and were positively selected for CCR7, with terminally differentiated effector memory CD45RA+ cells excluded. Produced via immunoSEQ multiplex PCR; TCRdb's table is partial and in-frame only. Among around 560,000 clones listed, 85% to 95% were seen once. Material for sequencing was naive CD8+ T cells sorted from blood. Every receptor here comes from a woman aged 25 to 39 in good health.

This rearrangement joins TRBV27 to TRBJ2-3; TRBD2 matches 13 bases. CDR1 MNHEY and CDR2 SMNVEV come from the germline V gene (reference sequence). This CDR3 has 15 amino acids. Trimming cost V 0 bases and J 11 bases; bases outside gene matches: 5. The CDR3 reads CASSLSTSGRRRQYF. CDR3 DNA: TGTGCCAGCAGTTTATCGACTAGCGGGAGGCGAAGGCAGTATTTT.

This chain uses TRBV9 with TRBJ2-2; tentative D call: TRBD1 (6 bases). Germline V gives CDR1 SGDLS, CDR2 YYNGEE. V lost 4 bases, J lost 0 bases, and 25 bases lay in between. This CDR3 comprises 20 residues. CDR3 DNA: TGTGCCAGCAGCCCAACCACCGGGACAAGGGGCCATACGAACACCGGGGAGCTGTTTTTT. Its protein product is CASSPTTGTRGHTNTGELFF. The variable domain in full, completed from reference TRBV9 and TRBJ2-2, reads DSGVTQTPKHLITATGQRVTLRCSPRSGDLSVYWYQQSLDQGLQFLIQYYNGEERAKGNILERFSAQQFPDLHSELNLSSLELGDSALYFCASSPTTGTRGHTNTGELFFGEGSRLTVL.

The V call is TRBV19, the J call TRBJ2-5; TRBD2 agrees at 11 bases. The tail of the sequence fits TRBJ2-7 better, so the J call may be wrong. This CDR3 comprises 15 residues. CDR1 and CDR2 (germline): LNHDA, SQIVND (reference sequence). CDR3 bases: TGTGCCAGTAGATTAGTTGGGACTAGCGGATACGAGCAGTACTTC. Its translation: CASRLVGTSGYEQYF.

This clone was seen only once. The rearrangement uses TRBV30 and TRBJ2-7; D ambiguous. The CDR3 runs to 12 residues. Trimming removed 4 bases at V and 2 bases at J, with 9 bases between. Germline CDR1 reads GTSNPN; CDR2 reads SVGIG (reference sequence). The CDR3 spells CAWTSNAYEQYF. The CDR3 DNA follows: TGTGCCTGGACCTCTAACGCCTACGAGCAGTACTTC.

CDR3 bases: TGTGCCAGCAGCCAAGGACAGCGGGAGGAAACGCAGTATTTT. Translating it yields CASSQGQREETQYF. The V call is TRBV4-2, the J call TRBJ2-3; 9 nucleotides match TRBD2. The CDR3 spans 14 residues. Germline V CDR1 and CDR2: LGHNA, YNFKEQ. V shed 1 base and J 9 bases; nucleotides not matched to a gene: 5.

V usage is TRBV18 and J usage is TRBJ2-7; 7 positions match TRBD2. J was trimmed by 4 bases and V by 2 bases; bases with no gene match: 11. The CDR3 consists of 16 residues. Germline V CDR1 and CDR2: KGHSH, LQKENI. The CDR3 nucleotides are TGTGCCAGCTCACCAGGTACGAGCGGGAACTCTTACGAGCAGTACTTC. It yields the protein CASSPGTSGNSYEQYF.

This clone was detected only once. The chain is built from TRBV7-2 and TRBJ2-1; D not certain. The CDR3 has 14 residues. Germline V gene sequence: CDR1 SGHTA, CDR2 FQGNSA. The V and J ends lost 2 bases and 4 bases respectively, with 9 bases between them. CDR3 bases: TGTGCCAGCAGCTTATCCTCACCTTACAATGAGCAGTTCTTC. Protein product: CASSLSSPYNEQFF.

The chain uses TRBV28 and TRBJ2-5; the match to TRBD1 covers 10 bases. Germline CDR1 is MDHEN and CDR2 is SYDVKM. The CDR3 runs to 16 residues. V dropped 2 bases and J dropped 5; count of bases not matched to a gene: 8. The CDR3 spells CASSLPPTGGAETQYF. The CDR3 nucleotides read TGTGCCAGCAGTTTACCCCCGACAGGGGGCGCGGAGACCCAGTACTTC.

This chain joins TRBV13 and TRBJ2-3; unclear D gene. V was clipped by 5 bases and J by 4 bases, with 7 bases between them. The CDR3 covers 12 residues. The germline CDR1 and CDR2 sequences are PRHDT and FYEKMQ (reference sequence). The CDR3 DNA is TGTGCCAGCAGCCCTTCGGCAGATACGCAGTATTTT. It translates to CASSPSADTQYF.

The rearrangement joins TRBV7-9 to TRBJ2-7; 8 bases map to TRBD2. Per the germline V gene, CDR1 is SEHNR and CDR2 is FQNEAQ (reference sequence). Trimming removed 5 bases from V and 7 bases from J; junction bases left unmatched: 13. CDR3 length equals 15 residues. CDR3 amino acids: CASSPGTRVAGEQYF. The CDR3 nucleotides are TGTGCCAGCAGCCCCGGGACTAGAGTCGCAGGGGAGCAGTACTTC.

The chain is built from TRBV27 and TRBJ2-5; D perhaps matches TRBD2 (6 bases). Trimming took 6 bases from V and 5 from J, leaving 19 bases between them. CDR1 is MNHEY and CDR2 is SMNVEV in the germline V gene (reference sequence). The CDR3 loop spans 15 amino acids. In nucleotides, the CDR3 is TGTGCCAGCAGCGTGAGCCTCGGGAGTTCTGAGACCCAGTACTTC. Residues: CASSVSLGSSETQYF.

V usage is TRBV28 and J usage is TRBJ2-7; 7 nucleotides align to TRBD1. The CDR3 extends over 16 amino acids. Germline CDR1 MDHEN, CDR2 SYDVKM. The V segment lost 6 bases and the J segment 4 bases; nucleotides outside the gene matches: 15. The CDR3 nucleotides are TGTGCCAGCAGACACTCAACCGGGACAGATAAGTACGAGCAGTACTTC. Its translation is CASRHSTGTDKYEQYF.

The chain's CDR3 is CATSRERGSYSGNTIYF. The CDR3 bases are TGTGCCACCAGCAGAGAGAGAGGGTCGTATTCTGGAAACACCATATATTTT. This chain joins TRBV15 and TRBJ1-3; D ambiguous. Germline CDR1 and CDR2: LNHNV and YYDKDF (reference sequence). V lost 0 bases and J lost 1, with 13 bases in between. This CDR3 region has 17 residues. Complete variable domain (other parts from reference TRBV15 and TRBJ1-3): DAMVIQNPRYQVTQFGKPVTLSCSQTLNHNVMYWYQQKSSQAPKLLFHYYDKDFNNEADTPDNFQSRRPNTSFCFLDIRSPGLGDTAMYLCATSRERGSYSGNTIYFGEGSWLTVV.

This rearrangement joins TRBV5-6 to TRBJ2-7; TRBD2 might be the D (5 bases). Germline CDR1 and CDR2: SGHDT and YYEEEE. CDR3 length: 15 amino acids. The V and J ends lost 3 bases and 4 bases respectively, with 17 bases between them. CDR3 protein: CASSSQWGWEYEQYF. The CDR3, as DNA: TGTGCCAGCAGCTCCCAGTGGGGTTGGGAGTACGAGCAGTACTTC.

The genes are TRBV15 and TRBJ2-2; D perhaps matches TRBD2 (6 bases). CDR3 size: 16 residues. V was shortened by 1 base and J by 4 bases, with 13 bases between the two germline ends. Germline V lookup: CDR1 LNHNV, CDR2 YYDKDF (reference sequence). Here the CDR3 DNA reads TGTGCCACCAGCAGAGTCGGCGAGGAGGGCACCGGGGAGCTGTTTTTT. It codes for CATSRVGEEGTGELFF.

With respect to this clone: The sample carries other DNA sequences with the same CDR3. The chain carries TRBV4-1 and TRBJ1-2; possible D gene TRBD1, 6 bases. CDR1 and CDR2 from the germline V gene are MGHRA and YSYEKL. The CDR3 sequence is 12 residues long. The V end was cut by 1 base, the J end by 8 bases, with 8 bases between. CDR3 protein: CASSQAGDGYTF. For the CDR3, the DNA is TGCGCCAGCAGCCAAGCAGGGGACGGCTACACCTTC.

This chain connects TRBV13 to TRBJ2-1; D unresolved. Germline CDR1 is PRHDT and CDR2 is FYEKMQ (reference sequence). The CDR3 totals 13 residues. With 0 bases removed from V and 8 bases from J, the gap between germline ends came to 8 bases. The CDR3 DNA reads as TGTGCCAGCAGCTTAGGAGAGTGGTATGAGCAGTTCTTC. It encodes CASSLGEWYEQFF.

The CDR3 nucleotides read TGTGCCAGCAGCAACCAAAGACGAAATGAGCAGTTCTTC. It is translated as CASSNQRRNEQFF. The J gene is TRBJ2-1, the V gene TRBV28; D remains ambiguous. Germline loops: CDR1 MDHEN, CDR2 SYDVKM. V dropped 6 bases and J dropped 7 bases, with 13 bases sitting between them. This CDR3 comprises 13 residues.

The rearrangement joins TRBV11-3 to TRBJ2-7; TRBD1 aligns across 8 bases. The CDR3 covers 14 residues. Unmatched junction bases numbered 5, after V lost 5 bases and J lost 2 bases. The germline gives CDR1 SGHNT, CDR2 YENEEA. The CDR3 loop is CASSPRDRPYEQYF. CDR3 DNA: TGTGCCAGCAGCCCCCGGGACAGGCCCTACGAGCAGTACTTC. Supplemented by reference TRBV11-3 and TRBJ2-7, the full variable domain reads EAGVVQSPRYKIIEKKQPVAFWCNPISGHNTLYWYLQNLGQGPELLIRYENEEAVDDSQLPKDRFSAERLKGVDSTLKIQPAELGDSAVYLCASSPRDRPYEQYFGPGTRLTVT.

A word on this clone: The same CDR3 can be traced to other DNA sequences in this sample. V and J are TRBV27 and TRBJ2-7, with 9 bases that match TRBD1. Germline V CDR1 and CDR2: MNHEY, SMNVEV (reference sequence). Trimming at V came to 5 bases and at J to 5 bases, leaving 4 bases not matched to a gene. This CDR3 comprises 13 residues. CDR3 DNA: TGTGCCAGCAGTCCCGGGACAGGGCACGAGCAGTACTTC. Its translation: CASSPGTGHEQYF.

A few counts support this clone. This chain uses TRBV25-1 with TRBJ1-3; D remains ambiguous. The V and J ends lost 3 bases and 0 bases respectively, with 9 bases between them. The V gene's germline CDR1 is MGHDK and CDR2 SYGVNS. The CDR3 runs 15 residues. In DNA, the CDR3 is TGTGCCAGCAGTGACCCCTGGTCCTCTGGAAACACCATATATTTT. This gives the protein CASSDPWSSGNTIYF. Together with reference TRBV25-1 and TRBJ1-3, the CDR3 gives the full variable domain: EADIYQTPRYLVIGTGKKITLECSQTMGHDKMYWYQQDPGMELHLIHYSYGVNSTEKGDLSSESTVSRIRTEHFPLTLESARPSHTSQYLCASSDPWSSGNTIYFGEGSWLTVV.

For this clone: The sample contains more than one DNA sequence encoding this CDR3. The chain couples TRBV28 to TRBJ2-7, with a weak D call TRBD2 (6 bases). Germline-derived CDR1 and CDR2 are MDHEN and SYDVKM. Trimming removed 3 bases from V and 2 bases from J, with 11 bases in between. The CDR3 spans 14 residues. CDR3 nucleotides: TGTGCCAGCAGTTTGGGACTGTTTGCCTACGAGCAGTACTTC. Its protein is CASSLGLFAYEQYF.

This chain joins TRBV4-1 and TRBJ1-2, with no clear D. Trimming stripped 0 bases from V and 2 bases from J, with 10 bases between. The germline V gene has CDR1 MGHRA and CDR2 YSYEKL. The CDR3 runs to 15 residues. The CDR3 loop is CASSQEGSSNYGYTF. The CDR3 bases are TGCGCCAGCAGCCAAGAAGGGTCGTCGAACTATGGCTACACCTTC.